This TCR beta chain was recovered during a study of blood T cell repertoires in COVID-19. Generated by immunoSEQ multiplex PCR, the TCRdb table keeps only in-frame clones and is missing some. The data show 200,000 to 300,000 clones, approximately 87% seen once. Sample: peripheral blood. The origin of this receptor is a man aged 55-75 years with acute or convalescent COVID-19.

The CDR3 loop reads CATSDPGQGSYEQYF. DNA for the CDR3: TGTGCCACCAGTGATCCGGGACAGGGGTCTTACGAGCAGTACTTC. The V call is TRBV24-1, the J call TRBJ2-7; TRBD1 matches at 10 bases. There are 15 residues in the CDR3. The V and J ends lost 3 bases and 4 bases, in that order; junction bases with no gene match: 5. CDR1 is KGHDR, CDR2 SFDVKD, per germline.